This T cell receptor (beta chain) was identified in a study of blood T cell repertoires in COVID-19. Looking at the study overall: Sites in the United States, Italy and Spain provided acute and convalescent COVID-19 samples. T cells, B-cell-depleted T cells, or PBMCs supplied cDNA or gDNA.

Per the authors' pipeline: Amplification of reference gene primers was used by the study to estimate nucleated cell counts. Profiled with immunoSEQ multiplex PCR; TCRdb holds only in-frame clones, not every one. V and J calls and clone size are those listed in that table; D and trimming were worked out from the DNA. The data hold 150,000 to 200,000 clones, with over 65% observed a single time. V trimming: 0 bases; J trimming: 5 bases; junction bases outside the gene matches: 9. Germline V gives CDR1 LGHNA, CDR2 YSLEER. The CDR3 totals 16 residues. V gene TRBV4-3 combines with J gene TRBJ2-7; TRBD2 matches 8 bases. Input material: peripheral blood. The sequence was obtained from a man aged 60-69 years with acute or convalescent COVID-19. This CDR3 is CASSQEVRGGVDEQYF. The DNA for the CDR3 is TGCGCCAGCAGCCAAGAGGTCCGGGGGGGCGTAGACGAGCAGTACTTC.